One sample yielded the 22 T cell receptor beta chains listed below, sequenced in a study of blood T cell repertoires in COVID-19. Profiling relied on immunoSEQ multiplex PCR, and the TCRdb table lists in-frame clones only, not all of them. The repertoire holds under 250,000 clones, with around 86% as singletons. What was sequenced was peripheral blood. The receptors were gathered from a man between 60 and 75 years old who had recovered from COVID-19.

The gene calls are TRBV19 and TRBJ2-7; 7 nucleotides align to TRBD1. This CDR3 spans 14 amino acids. CDR1 and CDR2 from the germline V gene are LNHDA and SQIVND (reference sequence). After removal of 7 bases from V and 3 bases from J, the junction contained 9 bases not matched to a gene. CDR3 residues: CASTATGSRYEQYF. The CDR3 DNA is TGTGCCAGTACCGCGACAGGGAGTCGCTACGAGCAGTACTTC. Full variable domain (outside the CDR3, taken from reference TRBV19 and TRBJ2-7): DGGITQSPKYLFRKEGQNVTLSCEQNLNHDAMYWYRQDPGQGLRLIYYSQIVNDFQKGDIAEGYSVSREKKESFPLTVTSAQKNPTAFYLCASTATGSRYEQYFGPGTRLTVT.

This rearrangement joins TRBV6-5 to TRBJ2-7; D may be TRBD2 (5 bases). This CDR3 is 15 amino acids long. Per the germline V gene, CDR1 is MNHEY and CDR2 is SVGAGI. Trimming stripped 0 bases from V and 2 bases from J, with 11 bases between. CDR3 DNA: TGTGCCAGCAGTTACTCCGGGGAGTCAACCTACGAGCAGTACTTC. It translates to CASSYSGESTYEQYF.

The J gene is TRBJ2-5, the V gene TRBV5-4; the match to TRBD2 covers 7 bases. Germline V gene sequence: CDR1 SGHNT, CDR2 YYREEE (reference sequence). V shed 2 bases and J 2 bases; nucleotides not matched to a gene: 3. This CDR3 is built from 14 residues. CDR3 in DNA: TGTGCCAGCAGCTTAGCGGGGATACAAGAGACCCAGTACTTC. Its translation is CASSLAGIQETQYF.

In its sample, this clone was seen a few times. One junction end disagrees with the germline gene, perhaps due to a read error. The CDR3 DNA sequence: TGTGCCAGCAGTGAACGGGACAGGGTGCACTTC. This codes for CASSERDRVHF. The J gene is TRBJ2-7, the V gene TRBV2, with 9 nucleotides matching TRBD1. Germline CDR1 and CDR2: SNHLY and FYNNEI. The CDR3 has 11 residues.

This clone is a singleton in its sample. The chain combines TRBV19 with TRBJ2-7; TRBD1 might be the D (6 bases). With 4 bases removed from V and 0 bases from J, the gap between germline ends came to 13 bases. The CDR3 runs to 15 residues. Germline assignment: CDR1 LNHDA and CDR2 SQIVND (reference sequence). The CDR3 DNA sequence: TGTGCCAGTAGTAGAGGACAGTTTTACTCCTACGAGCAGTACTTC. Translating it yields CASSRGQFYSYEQYF.

This chain links TRBV15 with TRBJ2-5; D ambiguous. CDR1 is LNHNV, CDR2 YYDKDF, per germline (reference sequence). The CDR3 is 14 amino acids. The V end was cut by 8 bases, the J end by 2 bases, with 15 bases between. The CDR3 reads CATLPRVQQETQYF. The CDR3 bases are TGTGCCACCTTACCCCGGGTCCAACAAGAGACCCAGTACTTC. Complete variable domain (other parts from reference TRBV15 and TRBJ2-5): DAMVIQNPRYQVTQFGKPVTLSCSQTLNHNVMYWYQQKSSQAPKLLFHYYDKDFNNEADTPDNFQSRRPNTSFCFLDIRSPGLGDTAMYLCATLPRVQQETQYFGPGTRLLVL.

The chain joins TRBV7-9 to TRBJ1-4; a possible D gene is TRBD1 (6 bases). The V end was cut by 5 bases, the J end by 7 bases, with 23 bases between. The CDR3 length is 17 residues. CDR1 SEHNR and CDR2 FQNEAQ come from the germline V gene (reference sequence). Written as DNA, the CDR3 is TGTGCCAGCAGCCCACCCTATTTCGGGGCAGGGGCTGAAAAACTGTTTTTT. Translating it yields CASSPPYFGAGAEKLFF.

The rearrangement uses TRBV12-5 and TRBJ2-1; D might be TRBD1 (6 bases). Trimming stripped 6 bases from V and 9 bases from J, with 15 bases between. This CDR3 contains 13 residues. Germline V CDR1 and CDR2: LGHNT, FRNRAP. CDR3 protein: CASGRVLRGEQFF. DNA of the CDR3: TGTGCTAGTGGGAGGGTTCTCAGGGGTGAGCAGTTCTTC.

The chain carries TRBV28 and TRBJ2-1; D uncertain. V shed 2 bases and J shed 7 bases, with 9 bases lying between them. The CDR3 length is 13 residues. Germline V gene lookup returns CDR1 MDHEN and CDR2 SYDVKM. The CDR3 is CASSLTPRNEQFF. The CDR3 DNA reads as TGTGCCAGCAGTTTAACCCCCCGGAATGAGCAGTTCTTC.

The chain links TRBV9 to TRBJ2-7; TRBD2 aligns across 10 bases. The CDR3 length is 14 residues. The ends lost 6 bases at V and 6 bases at J; junction bases unmatched: 9. CDR1 and CDR2 from the germline V gene are SGDLS and YYNGEE. The CDR3 reads CASTPRASGGEQYF. Here the CDR3 DNA reads TGTGCCAGCACTCCCCGCGCTAGCGGGGGCGAGCAGTACTTC. Full variable domain (missing parts from reference TRBV9 and TRBJ2-7): DSGVTQTPKHLITATGQRVTLRCSPRSGDLSVYWYQQSLDQGLQFLIQYYNGEERAKGNILERFSAQQFPDLHSELNLSSLELGDSALYFCASTPRASGGEQYFGPGTRLTVT.

The chain links TRBV5-1 to TRBJ1-1; 10 bases are shared with TRBD1. The CDR3 runs 16 residues. The V gene end was trimmed by 3 bases and the J gene end by 0 bases; junction bases not matched to a gene: 5. Germline V gene sequence: CDR1 SGHRS, CDR2 YFSETQ. The CDR3 DNA follows: TGCGCCAGCAGCTCGGAGACAGGGGGCTTGAACACTGAAGCTTTCTTT. Translated: CASSSETGGLNTEAFF.

This CDR3 reads CATKRVAGYNNEQFF. In DNA form, the CDR3 reads TGTGCCACCAAAAGGGTAGCGGGATACAACAATGAGCAGTTCTTC. The rearrangement links TRBV2 to TRBJ2-1, with TRBD2 identical over 8 bases. Unmatched junction bases numbered 13, after V lost 10 bases and J lost 5 bases. Germline CDR1 and CDR2: SNHLY and FYNNEI. The CDR3 totals 15 residues.

This CDR3 reads CASSPRTPRDAFF. The CDR3 coding sequence is TGTGCCAGCAGCCCCCGGACACCACGAGACGCTTTCTTT. The chain carries TRBV11-2 and TRBJ1-1; D is possibly TRBD1 (5 bases). Germline V gives CDR1 SGHAT, CDR2 FQNNGV. This CDR3 is 13 amino acids long. Deletions cut 5 bases from V and 11 bases from J, with 18 bases between. Full variable domain (remainder filled in from reference TRBV11-2 and TRBJ1-1): EAGVAQSPRYKIIEKRQSVAFWCNPISGHATLYWYQQILGQGPKLLIQFQNNGVVDDSQLPKDRFSAERLKGVDSTLKIQPAKLEDSAVYLCASSPRTPRDAFFGQGTRLTVV.

The chain couples TRBV2 to TRBJ2-3; D is unclear. Trimming shortened V by 5 bases and J by 3 bases, and 12 bases separated the two germline ends. The CDR3 runs to 14 residues. Germline V gives CDR1 SNHLY, CDR2 FYNNEI. In DNA form, the CDR3 reads TGTGCCAGCAGTCGCAGGTCAATGACAGATACGCAGTATTTT. This encodes CASSRRSMTDTQYF.

The chain uses TRBV29-1 and TRBJ1-1, with TRBD1 identical over 9 bases. V dropped 6 bases and J dropped 4; count of bases not matched to a gene: 9. The CDR3 is 14 residues long. Germline CDR1 and CDR2: SQVTM and ANQGSEA. DNA of the CDR3: TGCAGCGTCGTCGGGACAGGGAGGGTCACTGAAGCTTTCTTT. Encoded protein: CSVVGTGRVTEAFF.

CDR3: CASSADRGSTEAFF. In DNA form, the CDR3 reads TGCGCCAGCAGCGCCGACAGGGGGTCTACTGAAGCTTTCTTT. V gene TRBV5-1 combines with J gene TRBJ1-1; TRBD1 aligns across 9 bases. With 4 bases clipped from V and 5 bases from J, the junction kept 6 bases outside the gene matches. The germline CDR1 and CDR2 sequences are SGHRS and YFSETQ. There are 14 residues in the CDR3. Full variable domain (remainder filled in from reference TRBV5-1 and TRBJ1-1): KAGVTQTPRYLIKTRGQQVTLSCSPISGHRSVSWYQQTPGQGLQFLFEYFSETQRNKGNFPGRFSGRQFSNSRSEMNVSTLELGDSALYLCASSADRGSTEAFFGQGTRLTVV.

The DNA for the CDR3 is TGTGCCAGTAGTGGAGGCAACCACTACGAGCAGTACTTC. Protein sequence: CASSGGNHYEQYF. The V and J genes are TRBV19 and TRBJ2-7; the D gene is possibly TRBD2 (5 bases). The V gene's germline CDR1 is LNHDA and CDR2 SQIVND (reference sequence). The CDR3 runs to 13 residues. Trimming shortened V by 5 bases and J by 3 bases, and 11 bases separated the two germline ends.

The CDR3 DNA sequence: TGTGCCAGCAGCCCTCGACAAGTTTTGAACACTGAAGCTTTCTTT. It specifies CASSPRQVLNTEAFF. V usage is TRBV9 and J usage is TRBJ1-1; D gene ambiguous. The CDR3 is made up of 15 amino acids. The ends were cut back, 4 bases at V and 0 bases at J, with 13 bases in the middle. Germline V gene sequence: CDR1 SGDLS, CDR2 YYNGEE.

The V and J genes are TRBV3-1 (or the pseudogene TRBV3-2) and TRBJ2-5; D remains ambiguous. Germline CDR1 reads LGHDT; CDR2 reads YNNKEL (reference sequence). V was cut by 2 bases and J by 1 base, with 8 bases left in between. The CDR3 is made up of 14 amino acids. The CDR3 sequence: CASSQHSPQETQYF. CDR3 nucleotides: TGTGCCAGCAGCCAACACTCACCCCAAGAGACCCAGTACTTC.

V usage is TRBV15 and J usage is TRBJ1-5, with a possible D match to TRBD1 (5 bases). From germline, CDR1 is LNHNV and CDR2 YYDKDF (reference sequence). The CDR3 spans 17 residues. The V gene lost 0 bases and the J gene lost 2 bases, with 14 bases spanning the gap. CDR3 sequence: CATSRDFGGVGNQPQHF. CDR3 nucleotide sequence: TGTGCCACCAGCAGAGACTTTGGGGGGGTTGGCAATCAGCCCCAGCATTTT.

The chain has TRBV7-2 and TRBJ2-7; 8 bases fit TRBD2. CDR3 size: 13 residues. The junction had 6 bases not matched to a gene; V was cut back by 5 bases and J by 6 bases. Germline lookup yields CDR1 SGHTA and CDR2 FQGNSA. CDR3 DNA: TGTGCCAGCAGCGTCGGGGGGGCGCCCGAGCAGTACTTC. It is translated as CASSVGGAPEQYF.

This rearrangement joins TRBV6-5 to TRBJ2-7; the match to TRBD1 covers 8 bases. This CDR3 has 15 amino acids. V lost 7 bases and J lost 9; bases outside the gene matches: 17. Germline loops: CDR1 MNHEY, CDR2 SVGAGI. CDR3 protein: CASIPTLGQGTRQYF. As DNA, the CDR3 is TGTGCCAGCATACCCACCCTCGGACAGGGAACTCGGCAGTACTTC.